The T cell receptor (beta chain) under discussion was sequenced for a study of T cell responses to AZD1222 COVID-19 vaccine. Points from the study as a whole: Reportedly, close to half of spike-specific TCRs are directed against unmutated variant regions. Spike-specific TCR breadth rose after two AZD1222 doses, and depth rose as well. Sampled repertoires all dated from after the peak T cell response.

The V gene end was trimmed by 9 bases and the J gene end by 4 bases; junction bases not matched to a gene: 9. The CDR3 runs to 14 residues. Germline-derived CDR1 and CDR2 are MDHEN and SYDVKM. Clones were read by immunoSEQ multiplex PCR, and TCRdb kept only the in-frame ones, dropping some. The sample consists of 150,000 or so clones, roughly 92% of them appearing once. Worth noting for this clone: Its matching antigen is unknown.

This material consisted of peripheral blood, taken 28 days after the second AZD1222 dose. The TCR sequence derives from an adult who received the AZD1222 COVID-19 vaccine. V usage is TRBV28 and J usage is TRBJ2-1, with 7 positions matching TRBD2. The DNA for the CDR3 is TGTGCCAGTAGACGACTAGCTGCTTACAATGAGCAGTTCTTC. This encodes CASRRLAAYNEQFF.